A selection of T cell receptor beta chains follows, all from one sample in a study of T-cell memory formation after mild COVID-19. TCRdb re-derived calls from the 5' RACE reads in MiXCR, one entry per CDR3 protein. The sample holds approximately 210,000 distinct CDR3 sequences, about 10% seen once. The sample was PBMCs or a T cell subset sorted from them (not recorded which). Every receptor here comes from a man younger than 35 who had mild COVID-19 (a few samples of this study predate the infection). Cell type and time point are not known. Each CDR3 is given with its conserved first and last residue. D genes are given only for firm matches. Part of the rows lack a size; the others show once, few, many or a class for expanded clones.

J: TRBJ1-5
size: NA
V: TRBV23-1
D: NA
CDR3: CASSQSTGLRTGFVQPQHF
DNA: TGCGCCAGCAGTCAATCGACCGGTCTAAGGACGGGGTTCGTGCAGCCCCAGCATTTT

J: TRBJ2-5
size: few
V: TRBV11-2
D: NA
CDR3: CASSRDQGETQYF
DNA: TGTGCCAGCAGTAGGGACCAGGGGGAGACCCAGTACTTC

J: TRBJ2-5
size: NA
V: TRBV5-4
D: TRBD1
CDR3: CASSPDRGRGETQYF
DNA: TGTGCCAGCAGCCCGGACAGGGGGCGAGGAGAGACCCAGTACTTC

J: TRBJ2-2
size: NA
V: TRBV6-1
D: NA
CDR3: CASSEWWGTGELFF
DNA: TGTGCCAGCAGTGAATGGTGGGGAACCGGGGAGCTGTTTTTT

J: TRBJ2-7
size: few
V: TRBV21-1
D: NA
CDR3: CASSKEQGDTKRYEQYF
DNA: TGTGCCAGCAGCAAAGAGCAAGGGGACACCAAGAGATACGAGCAGTACTTC

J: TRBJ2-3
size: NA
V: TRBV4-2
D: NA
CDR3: CASSQEWAAWRGTDTQYF
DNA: TGTGCCAGCAGCCAAGAGTGGGCCGCGTGGAGAGGAACAGATACGCAGTATTTT

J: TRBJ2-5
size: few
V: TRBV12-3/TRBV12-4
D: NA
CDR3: CASSRRVGGETQYF
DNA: TGTGCCAGCAGTCGCAGGGTGGGAGGAGAGACCCAGTACTTC

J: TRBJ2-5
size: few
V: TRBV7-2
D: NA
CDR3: CASSTRGRGTQYF
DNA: TGTGCCAGCAGCACAAGGGGCCGGGGGACCCAGTACTTC

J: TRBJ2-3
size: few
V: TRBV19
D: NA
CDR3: CASSINPQGIADTQYF
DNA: TGTGCCAGTAGTATAAACCCACAGGGTATCGCAGATACGCAGTATTTT

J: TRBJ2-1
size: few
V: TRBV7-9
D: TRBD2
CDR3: CASSFSPSGAPQFF
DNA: TGTGCCAGCAGCTTCAGTCCTAGCGGGGCACCCCAGTTCTTC

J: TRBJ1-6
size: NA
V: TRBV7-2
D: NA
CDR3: CASSLYSPLHF
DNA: TGTGCCAGCAGCCTATATTCACCCCTCCACTTT

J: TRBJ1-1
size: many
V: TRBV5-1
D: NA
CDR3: CASGRGSGVNTEAFF
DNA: TGCGCCAGCGGACGGGGTTCAGGGGTGAACACTGAAGCTTTCTTT

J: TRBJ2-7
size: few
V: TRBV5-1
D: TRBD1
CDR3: CASSRGQGSFYEQYF
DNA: TGCGCCAGCAGTCGAGGACAGGGATCATTTTACGAGCAGTACTTC

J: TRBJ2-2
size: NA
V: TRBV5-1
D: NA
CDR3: CASEGRPNTGELFF
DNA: TGCGCCAGCGAGGGCAGACCCAACACCGGGGAGCTGTTTTTT

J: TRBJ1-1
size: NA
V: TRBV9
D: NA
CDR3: CASSPLTGNTEAFF
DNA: TGTGCCAGCAGCCCCCTTACAGGGAACACTGAAGCTTTCTTT

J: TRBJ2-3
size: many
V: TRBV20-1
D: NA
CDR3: CSARDFAGRDTQYF
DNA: TGCAGTGCTAGAGATTTTGCAGGGAGAGATACGCAGTATTTT

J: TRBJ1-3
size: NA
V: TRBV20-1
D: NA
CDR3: CSAAGRAGNTIYF
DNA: TGCAGTGCAGCCGGGCGGGCCGGAAACACCATATATTTT

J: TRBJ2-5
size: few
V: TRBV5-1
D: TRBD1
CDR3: CASSVGQGIQETQYF
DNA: TGCGCCAGCAGCGTGGGACAGGGGATCCAAGAGACCCAGTACTTC

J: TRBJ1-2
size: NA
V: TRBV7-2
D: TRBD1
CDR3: CASSAQQGGDGYTF
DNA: TGTGCCAGCAGCGCCCAACAGGGGGGGGATGGCTACACCTTC

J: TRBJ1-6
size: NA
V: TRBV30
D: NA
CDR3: CAWRPQADSPLHF
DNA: TGTGCCTGGAGACCCCAGGCGGATTCACCCCTCCACTTT

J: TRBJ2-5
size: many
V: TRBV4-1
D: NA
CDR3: CASSQRQETQYF
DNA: TGCGCCAGCAGCCAAAGACAAGAGACCCAGTACTTC

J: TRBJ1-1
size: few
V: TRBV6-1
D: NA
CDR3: CASSEYPAGRTEAFF
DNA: TGTGCCAGCAGTGAGTATCCCGCAGGGCGGACTGAAGCTTTCTTT

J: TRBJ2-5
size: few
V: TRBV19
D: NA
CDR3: CASSIRGQETQYF
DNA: TGTGCCAGTAGTATCCGGGGGCAAGAGACCCAGTACTTC

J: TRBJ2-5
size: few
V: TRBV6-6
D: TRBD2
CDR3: CASSYSAGTHQETQYF
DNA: TGTGCCAGCAGTTATTCAGCGGGGACCCACCAAGAGACCCAGTACTTC

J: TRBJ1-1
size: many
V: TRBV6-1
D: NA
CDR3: CASSEQQGYTEAFF
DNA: TGTGCCAGCAGTGAACAGCAGGGGTACACTGAAGCTTTCTTT

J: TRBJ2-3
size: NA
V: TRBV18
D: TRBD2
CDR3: CASSPRTSLGTQYF
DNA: TGTGCCAGCTCACCTCGGACTAGCCTAGGAACGCAGTATTTT

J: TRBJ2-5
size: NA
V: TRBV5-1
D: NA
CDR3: CASSWMGPGRETQYF
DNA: TGCGCCAGCAGCTGGATGGGCCCGGGACGAGAGACCCAGTACTTC

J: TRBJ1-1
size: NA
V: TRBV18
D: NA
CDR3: CASSGGRLNTEAFF
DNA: TGTGCCAGCTCCGGCGGCAGACTGAACACTGAAGCTTTCTTT

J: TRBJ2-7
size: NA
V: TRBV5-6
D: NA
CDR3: CASSLVGSNYEQYF
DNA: TGTGCCAGCAGCTTGGTAGGCTCGAACTACGAGCAGTACTTC

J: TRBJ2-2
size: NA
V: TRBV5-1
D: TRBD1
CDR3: CASSEGQVLNTGELFF
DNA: TGCGCCAGCAGCGAAGGACAGGTACTGAACACCGGGGAGCTGTTTTTT

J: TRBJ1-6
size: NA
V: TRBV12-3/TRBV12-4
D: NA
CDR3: CASSLFPVNLHF
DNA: TGTGCCAGCAGTTTATTTCCTGTTAACCTCCACTTT

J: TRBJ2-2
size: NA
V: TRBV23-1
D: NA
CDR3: CASSSGVHFWGGELIF
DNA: TGCGCCAGCAGTTCCGGGGTCCATTTCTGGGGCGGGGAGCTGATTTTT

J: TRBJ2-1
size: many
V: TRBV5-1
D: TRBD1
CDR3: CASRAPGQDNEQFF
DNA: TGCGCCAGCAGAGCGCCGGGACAGGACAATGAGCAGTTCTTC

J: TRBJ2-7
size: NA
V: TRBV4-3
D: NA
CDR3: CASSPRQGRAYEQYF
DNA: TGCGCCAGCAGCCCGCGGCAGGGGCGCGCCTACGAGCAGTACTTC

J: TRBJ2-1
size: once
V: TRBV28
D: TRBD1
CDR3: CASSPGTGFFEQFF
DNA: TGTGCCAGCAGCCCCGGGACAGGGTTTTTCGAGCAGTTCTTC

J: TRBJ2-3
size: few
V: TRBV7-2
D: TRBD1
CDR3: CASSLVGTGYADTQYF
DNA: TGTGCCAGCAGCTTAGTGGGGACAGGGTATGCAGATACGCAGTATTTT

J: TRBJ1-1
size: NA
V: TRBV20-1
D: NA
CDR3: CSARWSVMNTEAFF
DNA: TGCAGTGCTAGATGGTCAGTCATGAACACTGAAGCTTTCTTT

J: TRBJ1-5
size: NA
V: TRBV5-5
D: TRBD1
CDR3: CASSLGGTGQYQPQHF
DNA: TGTGCCAGCAGCTTGGGGGGGACAGGGCAATATCAGCCCCAGCATTTT

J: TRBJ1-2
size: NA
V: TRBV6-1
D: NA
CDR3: CASSELDGYGYTF
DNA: TGTGCCAGCAGTGAATTGGACGGCTATGGCTACACCTTC

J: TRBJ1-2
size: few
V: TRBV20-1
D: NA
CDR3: CSAWPASRGPSF
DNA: TGCAGTGCTTGGCCCGCTAGTAGGGGACCCTCCTTC

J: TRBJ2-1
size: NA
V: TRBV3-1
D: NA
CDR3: CASSQGVFVGNEQFF
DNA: TGTGCCAGCAGCCAAGGGGTTTTTGTGGGGAATGAGCAGTTCTTC

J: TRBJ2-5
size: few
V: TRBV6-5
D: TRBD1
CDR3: CASSSRDRNPQYF
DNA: TGTGCCAGCAGTTCGAGGGACAGAAACCCCCAGTACTTC

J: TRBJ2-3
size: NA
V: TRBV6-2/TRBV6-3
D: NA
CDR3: CASSSMGDTQYF
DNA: TGTGCCAGCAGTTCTATGGGGGATACGCAGTATTTT

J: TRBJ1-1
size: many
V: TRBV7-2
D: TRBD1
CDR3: CASSTQGGTEAFF
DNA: TGTGCCAGCAGCACTCAGGGGGGGACTGAAGCTTTCTTT

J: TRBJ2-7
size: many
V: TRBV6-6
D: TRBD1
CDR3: CASSSRDRGGEQYF
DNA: TGTGCCAGCAGTAGCCGCGACAGGGGGGGAGAGCAGTACTTC

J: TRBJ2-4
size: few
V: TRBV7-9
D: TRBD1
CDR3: CASSPGTGRGIQYF
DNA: TGTGCCAGCAGCCCCGGGACAGGGAGAGGCATTCAGTACTTC

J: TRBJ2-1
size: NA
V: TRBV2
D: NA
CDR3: CASSVLAIYEQFF
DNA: TGTGCCAGCAGTGTCCTAGCTATTTATGAGCAGTTCTTC

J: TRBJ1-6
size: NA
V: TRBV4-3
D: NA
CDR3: CASSQGGLYAPLHF
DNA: TGCGCCAGCAGCCAAGGTGGGCTGTATGCACCCCTCCACTTT

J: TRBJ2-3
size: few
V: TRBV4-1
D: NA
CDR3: CASSQPSKDTQYF
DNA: TGCGCCAGCAGCCAACCCTCGAAAGATACGCAGTATTTT